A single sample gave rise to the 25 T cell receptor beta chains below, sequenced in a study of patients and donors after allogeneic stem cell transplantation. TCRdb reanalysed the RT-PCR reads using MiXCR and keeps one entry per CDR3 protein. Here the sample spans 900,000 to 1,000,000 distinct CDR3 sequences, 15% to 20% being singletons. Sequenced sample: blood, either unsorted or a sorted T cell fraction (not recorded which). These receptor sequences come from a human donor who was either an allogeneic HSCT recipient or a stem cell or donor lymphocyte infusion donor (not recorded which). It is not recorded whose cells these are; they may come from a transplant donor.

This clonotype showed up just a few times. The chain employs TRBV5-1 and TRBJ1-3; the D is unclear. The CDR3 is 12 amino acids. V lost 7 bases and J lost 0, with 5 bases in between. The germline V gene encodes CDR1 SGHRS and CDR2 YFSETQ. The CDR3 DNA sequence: TGCGCCAGCTTCCACTCTGGAAACACCATATATTTT. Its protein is CASFHSGNTIYF.

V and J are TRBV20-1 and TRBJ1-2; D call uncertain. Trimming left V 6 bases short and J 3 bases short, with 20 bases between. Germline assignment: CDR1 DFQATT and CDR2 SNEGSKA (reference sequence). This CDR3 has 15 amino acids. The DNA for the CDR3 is TGCAGTGCGATAGAGTTAGGGTCTTTGGACTATGGCTACACCTTC. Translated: CSAIELGSLDYGYTF.

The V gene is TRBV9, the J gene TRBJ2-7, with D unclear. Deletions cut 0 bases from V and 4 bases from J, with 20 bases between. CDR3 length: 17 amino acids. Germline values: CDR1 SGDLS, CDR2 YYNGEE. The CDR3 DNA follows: TGTGCCAGCAGCGTAGACCCTCAGCCGAAGGTCCTTTACGAGCAGTACTTC. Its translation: CASSVDPQPKVLYEQYF.

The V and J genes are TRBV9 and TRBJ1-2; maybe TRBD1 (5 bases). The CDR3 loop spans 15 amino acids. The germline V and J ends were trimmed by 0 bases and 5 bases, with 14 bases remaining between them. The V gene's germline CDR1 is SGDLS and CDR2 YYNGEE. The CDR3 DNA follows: TGTGCCAGCAGCGTAGGTGGGGGACGGTTGTATGGCTACACCTTC. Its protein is CASSVGGGRLYGYTF.

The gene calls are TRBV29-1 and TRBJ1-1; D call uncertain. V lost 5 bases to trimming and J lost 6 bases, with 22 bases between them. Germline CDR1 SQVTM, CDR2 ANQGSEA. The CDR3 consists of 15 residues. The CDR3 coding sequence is TGCAGCGTTCCGGCGGTCGGGAAGGATCTGGCTGAAGCTTTCTTT. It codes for CSVPAVGKDLAEAFF.

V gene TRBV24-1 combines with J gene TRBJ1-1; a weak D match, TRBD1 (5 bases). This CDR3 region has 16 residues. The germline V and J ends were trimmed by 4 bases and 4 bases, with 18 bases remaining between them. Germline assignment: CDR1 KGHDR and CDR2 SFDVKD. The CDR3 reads CATSETRMTRGTEAFF. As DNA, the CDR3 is TGTGCCACCAGTGAGACACGCATGACGAGGGGCACTGAAGCTTTCTTT.

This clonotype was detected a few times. The CDR3 loop is CASSAGGVAKSSYEQYF. DNA of the CDR3: TGTGCCAGCAGTGCCGGGGGGGTAGCGAAGAGCTCCTACGAGCAGTACTTC. This chain uses TRBV6-1 with TRBJ2-7, with 8 bases fitting TRBD2. CDR3 length equals 17 residues. The junction had 11 bases not matched to a gene; V was cut back by 4 bases and J by 0 bases. The germline CDR1 and CDR2 sequences are MNHNS and SASEGT.

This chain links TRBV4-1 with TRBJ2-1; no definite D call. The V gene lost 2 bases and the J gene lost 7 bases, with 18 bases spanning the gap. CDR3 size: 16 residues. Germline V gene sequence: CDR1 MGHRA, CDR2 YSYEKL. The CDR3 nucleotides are TGCGCCAGCAGCCAATCTCCCGCTTCCATCCGGAATGAGCAGTTCTTC. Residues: CASSQSPASIRNEQFF.

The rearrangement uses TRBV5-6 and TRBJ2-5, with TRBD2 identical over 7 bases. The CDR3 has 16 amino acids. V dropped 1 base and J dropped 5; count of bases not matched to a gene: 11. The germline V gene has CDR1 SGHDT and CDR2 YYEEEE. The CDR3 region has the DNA TGTGCCAGCAGCTTGCCCCCATATGGGGGGGGGGAGACCCAGTACTTC. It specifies CASSLPPYGGGETQYF.

CDR3 DNA: TGTGCCAGCAGCCAAACAGCGGGCAGTAGGGGGTCGGACATTCAGTACTTC. This translates into CASSQTAGSRGSDIQYF. The chain has TRBV4-2 and TRBJ2-4; D may be TRBD1 or TRBD2 (6 bases each). The V and J ends lost 2 bases and 8 bases respectively, with 22 bases between them. The V gene's germline CDR1 is LGHNA and CDR2 YNFKEQ. CDR3 length: 17 residues.

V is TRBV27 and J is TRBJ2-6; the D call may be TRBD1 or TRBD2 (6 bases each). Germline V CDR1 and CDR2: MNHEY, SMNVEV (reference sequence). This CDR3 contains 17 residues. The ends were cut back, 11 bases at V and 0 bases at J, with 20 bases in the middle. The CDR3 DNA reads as TGTGCCGTCAGACCCCGGGGGCAGTTCTCTGGGGCCAACGTCCTGACTTTC. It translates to CAVRPRGQFSGANVLTF. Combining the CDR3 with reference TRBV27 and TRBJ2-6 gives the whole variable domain EAQVTQNPRYLITVTGKKLTVTCSQNMNHEYMSWYRQDPGLGLRQIYYSMNVEVTDKGDVPEGYKVSRKEKRNFPLILESPSPNQTSLYFCAVRPRGQFSGANVLTFGAGSRLTVL.

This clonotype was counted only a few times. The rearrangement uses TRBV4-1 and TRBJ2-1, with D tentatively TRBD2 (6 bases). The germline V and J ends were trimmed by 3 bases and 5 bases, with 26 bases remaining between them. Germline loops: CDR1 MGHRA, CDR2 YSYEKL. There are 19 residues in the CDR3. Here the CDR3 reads CASSHSVRRNKGGHNEQFF. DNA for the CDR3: TGCGCCAGCAGCCATTCGGTACGGCGGAATAAGGGAGGACACAATGAGCAGTTCTTC.

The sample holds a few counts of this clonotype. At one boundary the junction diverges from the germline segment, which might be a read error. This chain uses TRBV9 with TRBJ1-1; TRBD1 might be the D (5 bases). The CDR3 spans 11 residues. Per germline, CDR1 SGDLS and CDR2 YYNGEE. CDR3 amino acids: CASSGAAGPRF. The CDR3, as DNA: TGTGCCAGCAGCGGCGCCGCGGGGCCCCGCTTT.

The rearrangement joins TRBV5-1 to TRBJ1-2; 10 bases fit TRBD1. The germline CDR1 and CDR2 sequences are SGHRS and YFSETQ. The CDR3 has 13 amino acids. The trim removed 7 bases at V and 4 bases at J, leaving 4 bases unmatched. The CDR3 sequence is CASSTGGIYGYTF. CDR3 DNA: TGCGCCAGCTCGACAGGGGGCATCTATGGCTACACCTTC.

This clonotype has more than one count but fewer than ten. The CDR3 loop reads CASSQDRLAGGQDTQYF. The CDR3 coding sequence is TGTGCCAGCAGCCAAGATCGACTAGCGGGGGGGCAAGATACGCAGTATTTT. V gene TRBV4-2 combines with J gene TRBJ2-3; 14 bases match TRBD2. This CDR3 contains 17 residues. From germline, CDR1 is LGHNA and CDR2 YNFKEQ. V dropped 0 bases and J dropped 5; count of bases not matched to a gene: 4.

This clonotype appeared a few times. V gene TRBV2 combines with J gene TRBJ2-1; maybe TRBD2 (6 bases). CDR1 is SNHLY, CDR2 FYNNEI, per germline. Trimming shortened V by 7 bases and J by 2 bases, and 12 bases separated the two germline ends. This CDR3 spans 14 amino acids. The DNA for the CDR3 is TGTGCCAGCAAAGGGGAGGTGGCCTACAATGAGCAGTTCTTC. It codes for CASKGEVAYNEQFF.

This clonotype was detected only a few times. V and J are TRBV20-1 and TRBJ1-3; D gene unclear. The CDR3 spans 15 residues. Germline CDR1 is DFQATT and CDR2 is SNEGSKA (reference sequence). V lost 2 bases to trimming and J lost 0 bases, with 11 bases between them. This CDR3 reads CSARPGGLSGNTIYF. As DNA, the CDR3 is TGCAGTGCTAGACCCGGAGGGCTCTCTGGAAACACCATATATTTT.

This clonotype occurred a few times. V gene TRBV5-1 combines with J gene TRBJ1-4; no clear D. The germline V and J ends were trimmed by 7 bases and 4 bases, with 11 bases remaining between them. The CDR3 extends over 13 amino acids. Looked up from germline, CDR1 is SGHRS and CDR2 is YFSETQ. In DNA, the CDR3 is TGCGCCAGCCAACCAAAGGGTAATGAAAAACTGTTTTTT. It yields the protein CASQPKGNEKLFF.

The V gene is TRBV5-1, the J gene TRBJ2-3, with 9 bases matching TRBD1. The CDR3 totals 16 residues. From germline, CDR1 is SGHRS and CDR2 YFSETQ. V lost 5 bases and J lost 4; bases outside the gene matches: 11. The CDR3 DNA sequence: TGCGCCAGCAGGGGTACAGGGGGCCCCTTCCCAGATACGCAGTATTTT. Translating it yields CASRGTGGPFPDTQYF.

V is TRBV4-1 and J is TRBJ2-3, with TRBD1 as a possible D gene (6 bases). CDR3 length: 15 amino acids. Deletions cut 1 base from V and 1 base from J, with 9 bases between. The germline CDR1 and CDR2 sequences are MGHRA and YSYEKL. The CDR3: CASSQGGQRTDTQYF. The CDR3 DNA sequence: TGCGCCAGCAGCCAAGGCGGACAGCGCACAGATACGCAGTATTTT.

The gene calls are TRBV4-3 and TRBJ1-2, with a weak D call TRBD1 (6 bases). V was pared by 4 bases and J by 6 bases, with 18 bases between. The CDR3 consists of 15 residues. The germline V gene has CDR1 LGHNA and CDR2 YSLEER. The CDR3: CASSPRIRDNHGYTF. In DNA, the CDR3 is TGCGCCAGCAGCCCTAGAATCCGGGACAATCATGGCTACACCTTC.

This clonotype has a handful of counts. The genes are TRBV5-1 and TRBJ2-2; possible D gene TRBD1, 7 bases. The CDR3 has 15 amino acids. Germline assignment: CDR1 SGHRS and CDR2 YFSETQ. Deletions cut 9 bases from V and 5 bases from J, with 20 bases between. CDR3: CATPGGDSATGELFF. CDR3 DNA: TGCGCCACCCCAGGAGGGGACAGCGCGACCGGGGAGCTGTTTTTT.

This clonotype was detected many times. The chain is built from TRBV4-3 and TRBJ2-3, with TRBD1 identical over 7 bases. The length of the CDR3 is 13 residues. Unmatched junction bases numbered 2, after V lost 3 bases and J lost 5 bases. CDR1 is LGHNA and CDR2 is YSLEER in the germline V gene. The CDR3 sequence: CASSHTGEDTQYF. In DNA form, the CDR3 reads TGCGCCAGCAGCCACACAGGGGAAGATACGCAGTATTTT.

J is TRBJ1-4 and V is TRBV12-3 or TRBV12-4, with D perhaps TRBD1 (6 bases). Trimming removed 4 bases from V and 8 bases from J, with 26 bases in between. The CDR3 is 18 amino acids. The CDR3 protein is CASSSSSGTSRSREKLFF. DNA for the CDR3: TGTGCCAGCAGTTCCTCATCCGGGACATCTCGGTCGAGGGAAAAACTGTTTTTT.

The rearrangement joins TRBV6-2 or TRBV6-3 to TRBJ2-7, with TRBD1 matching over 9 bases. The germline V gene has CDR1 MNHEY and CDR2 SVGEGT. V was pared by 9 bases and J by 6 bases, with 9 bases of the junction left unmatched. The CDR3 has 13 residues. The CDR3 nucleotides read TGTGCCAGTCTCCGGGACAGGGTTGGCGAGCAGTACTTC. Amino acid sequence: CASLRDRVGEQYF.